This TCR beta chain was sequenced for a study of shared clonotypes between healthy human individuals. Whole-study context: The study drew on two women and a few men aged 18 to 49 as donors.

The germline V gene has CDR1 MDHEN and CDR2 SYDVKM. This CDR3 has 12 residues. V was cut by 8 bases and J by 3 bases, with 9 bases left in between. On this clone itself: This sample includes further DNA sequences coding for the same CDR3.

Sequencing was performed with immunoSEQ multiplex PCR; in TCRdb, only in-frame clones are kept and a portion is missing. The sample records some 2.4 million clones, 93% being singletons. This sequence joins TRBV28 and TRBJ2-3; no reliable D call. This clonotype was obtained from a man in his late teens or twenties in good health. Some clones in this sample may be carry-over from other donors' samples. The material sequenced was naive CD4+ T cells from PBMCs. Described subset: CD45RA+ positively selected. The CDR3 DNA reads TGTGCCAGCTCACCCGGGACAGATACGCAGTATTTT. It specifies CASSPGTDTQYF.